Listed below are T cell receptor beta chains from one sample, sequenced in a study of CD8 T cells in ankylosing spondylitis. In TCRdb, the 5' RACE reads were re-called with MiXCR into one record per CDR3 protein. This table holds about 69,000 distinct CDR3 sequences, approximately 5% found once. Sequencing was carried out using blood, either unsorted or a sorted T cell fraction (not recorded which). These receptors originate from a male donor with ankylosing spondylitis or in good health (not recorded which). Both conserved end residues are part of each CDR3. The D gene is left open where the match is weak. Expanded clones get a size class; other rows say once, few or many, or leave the size out.

J gene: TRBJ2-5
D gene: NA
clone size: many
V gene: TRBV6-2/TRBV6-3
CDR3 DNA: TGTGCCAGCAGGACCTTGGGGACCCAGTACTTC
CDR3 protein: CASRTLGTQYF

J gene: TRBJ2-1
D gene: TRBD2
clone size: many
V gene: TRBV5-1
CDR3 DNA: TGCGCCAGCAGCTTCGGGGGGGGGACCTACAATGAGCAGTTCTTC
CDR3 protein: CASSFGGGTYNEQFF

J gene: TRBJ2-6
D gene: NA
clone size: many
V gene: TRBV5-1
CDR3 DNA: TGCGCCAGCAGCTTGATGGGGGCTGGGGCCAACGTCCTGACTTTC
CDR3 protein: CASSLMGAGANVLTF

J gene: TRBJ2-3
D gene: TRBD2
clone size: many
V gene: TRBV5-1
CDR3 DNA: TGCGCCAGCAGCACGCGGGGGTCTGGGACGGCCCTGGCGGATACGCAGTATTTT
CDR3 protein: CASSTRGSGTALADTQYF

J gene: TRBJ1-1
D gene: NA
clone size: many
V gene: TRBV20-1
CDR3 DNA: TGCAGTGCTCCGGATTTAAACACTGAAGCTTTCTTT
CDR3 protein: CSAPDLNTEAFF

J gene: TRBJ1-1
D gene: NA
clone size: many
V gene: TRBV30
CDR3 DNA: TGTGCCTGGAGTATCCGGAACACTGAAGCTTTCTTT
CDR3 protein: CAWSIRNTEAFF

J gene: TRBJ2-5
D gene: NA
clone size: many
V gene: TRBV5-1
CDR3 DNA: TGCGCCAGCAGCTTACAGCCTGGGGTCCAAGAGACCCAGTACTTC
CDR3 protein: CASSLQPGVQETQYF

J gene: TRBJ2-2
D gene: NA
clone size: many
V gene: TRBV7-3
CDR3 DNA: TGTGCCAGCAGCCCGAACCAGGGTCCCGGGGAGCTGTTTTTT
CDR3 protein: CASSPNQGPGELFF

J gene: TRBJ1-5
D gene: NA
clone size: many
V gene: TRBV12-3/TRBV12-4
CDR3 DNA: TGTGCCAGCGGGGCCGGGGCAGTAAGGCAGCCCCAGCATTTT
CDR3 protein: CASGAGAVRQPQHF

J gene: TRBJ2-2
D gene: NA
clone size: many
V gene: TRBV5-1
CDR3 DNA: TGCGCCAGCAGATTAACAGGAGACACCGGGGAGCTGTTTTTT
CDR3 protein: CASRLTGDTGELFF

J gene: TRBJ1-5
D gene: NA
clone size: many
V gene: TRBV29-1
CDR3 DNA: TGCAGCGTCTCACAGGAGACCAATCAGCCCCAGCATTTT
CDR3 protein: CSVSQETNQPQHF

J gene: TRBJ2-1
D gene: NA
clone size: many
V gene: TRBV2
CDR3 DNA: TGTGCCAGCAGTGACGGGGAATTTGGCTACAATGAGCAGTTCTTC
CDR3 protein: CASSDGEFGYNEQFF

J gene: TRBJ2-3
D gene: TRBD2
clone size: many
V gene: TRBV24-1
CDR3 DNA: TGTGCCACCAGTGAGCGGGGGGGCCTTGGAGATACGCAGTATTTT
CDR3 protein: CATSERGGLGDTQYF

J gene: TRBJ2-1
D gene: NA
clone size: many
V gene: TRBV5-1
CDR3 DNA: TGCGCCAGCAGCTTGGCCGCCAGGGTAGGGGATGAGCAGTTCTTC
CDR3 protein: CASSLAARVGDEQFF

J gene: TRBJ1-1
D gene: NA
clone size: many
V gene: TRBV20-1
CDR3 DNA: TGCAGTGCCATCCTCAAGATGACTGAAGCTTTCTTT
CDR3 protein: CSAILKMTEAFF

J gene: TRBJ2-1
D gene: TRBD2
clone size: many
V gene: TRBV10-1
CDR3 DNA: TGCGCCAGCAGTGAAGCTAGCGGGGGTCGCTCCTACAATGAGCAGTTCTTC
CDR3 protein: CASSEASGGRSYNEQFF

J gene: TRBJ2-3
D gene: TRBD2
clone size: many
V gene: TRBV9
CDR3 DNA: TGTGCCAGCAGCCCGCGGACTAGCGGGATCACAGATACGCAGTATTTT
CDR3 protein: CASSPRTSGITDTQYF

J gene: TRBJ2-5
D gene: NA
clone size: many
V gene: TRBV6-2/TRBV6-3
CDR3 DNA: TGTGCCAGCAGGACCGGAGGCATGGAGACCCAGTACTTC
CDR3 protein: CASRTGGMETQYF

J gene: TRBJ2-7
D gene: TRBD1
clone size: many
V gene: TRBV5-1
CDR3 DNA: TGCGCCAGCAGCATACAGGGGAGCAAGGACGAGCAGTACTTC
CDR3 protein: CASSIQGSKDEQYF

J gene: TRBJ2-2
D gene: NA
clone size: many
V gene: TRBV19
CDR3 DNA: TGTGCCAGTAGTACCCGGGGAGGCACCGGGGAGCTGTTTTTT
CDR3 protein: CASSTRGGTGELFF

J gene: TRBJ1-4
D gene: NA
clone size: many
V gene: TRBV20-1
CDR3 DNA: TGCAGTGCTAGGGGCCAGGAGGGAGGAAAACTGTTTTTT
CDR3 protein: CSARGQEGGKLFF

J gene: TRBJ2-1
D gene: TRBD2
clone size: many
V gene: TRBV2
CDR3 DNA: TGTGCCAGCAGCCAAACTAGCGGGGGAACTAATGAGCAGTTCTTC
CDR3 protein: CASSQTSGGTNEQFF

J gene: TRBJ2-2
D gene: TRBD1
clone size: many
V gene: TRBV20-1
CDR3 DNA: TGCAGTGCTTGGGACAGAAACACCGGGGAGCTGTTTTTT
CDR3 protein: CSAWDRNTGELFF

J gene: TRBJ1-1
D gene: TRBD1
clone size: many
V gene: TRBV11-3
CDR3 DNA: TGTGCCAGCAGCTTGGACAGGAGTGAAGCTTTCTTT
CDR3 protein: CASSLDRSEAFF

J gene: TRBJ2-3
D gene: TRBD2
clone size: many
V gene: TRBV7-9
CDR3 DNA: TGTGCCAGCACCGGAAAAGCGGGGAGCACAGATACGCAGTATTTT
CDR3 protein: CASTGKAGSTDTQYF

J gene: TRBJ1-4
D gene: NA
clone size: NA
V gene: TRBV28
CDR3 DNA: TGTGCCAGCAGTTTCCATGGGGGGCCTAATGAAAAACTGTTTTTT
CDR3 protein: CASSFHGGPNEKLFF

J gene: TRBJ1-2
D gene: TRBD1
clone size: many
V gene: TRBV30
CDR3 DNA: TGTGCCTACGAGAGCGGGACAGTTAATTATGGCTACACCTTC
CDR3 protein: CAYESGTVNYGYTF

J gene: TRBJ2-6
D gene: NA
clone size: many
V gene: TRBV2
CDR3 DNA: TGTGCCAGCACCGGACAGTCCAACGTCCTGACTTTC
CDR3 protein: CASTGQSNVLTF

J gene: TRBJ1-5
D gene: NA
clone size: many
V gene: TRBV5-1
CDR3 DNA: TGCGCCAGCAGCTTACAGGGAGAAAGCAATCAGCCCCAGCATTTT
CDR3 protein: CASSLQGESNQPQHF

J gene: TRBJ2-7
D gene: NA
clone size: many
V gene: TRBV30
CDR3 DNA: TGTGCCTGGAGCCCTGGGCATCTCGACGAGCAGTACTTC
CDR3 protein: CAWSPGHLDEQYF

J gene: TRBJ1-1
D gene: TRBD1
clone size: many
V gene: TRBV10-3
CDR3 DNA: TGTGCCATCAGTGAGGCAGGGGGCCACACTGAAGCTTTCTTT
CDR3 protein: CAISEAGGHTEAFF

J gene: TRBJ1-5
D gene: NA
clone size: many
V gene: TRBV23-1
CDR3 DNA: TGCGCCAGCAGTCAATCGGACAGCCAAGGGCCCCAGCATTTT
CDR3 protein: CASSQSDSQGPQHF

J gene: TRBJ2-3
D gene: NA
clone size: many
V gene: TRBV11-3
CDR3 DNA: TGTGCCAGCAGCGGGGGGACGGTTGGGGTTACAGATACGCAGTATTTT
CDR3 protein: CASSGGTVGVTDTQYF

J gene: TRBJ2-3
D gene: TRBD2
clone size: many
V gene: TRBV28
CDR3 DNA: TGTGCCAGCAGTCCCCTTTGGAGCGGGGGGGGGAATACGCAGTATTTT
CDR3 protein: CASSPLWSGGGNTQYF

J gene: TRBJ1-1
D gene: TRBD1
clone size: many
V gene: TRBV28
CDR3 DNA: TGTGCCAGCAGTTCATTTGACAGGGGACTTGAAGCTTTCTTT
CDR3 protein: CASSSFDRGLEAFF

J gene: TRBJ1-1
D gene: NA
clone size: many
V gene: TRBV2
CDR3 DNA: TGTGCCAGCAGTGATGCCAGGGTGAACACTGAAGCTTTCTTT
CDR3 protein: CASSDARVNTEAFF

J gene: TRBJ1-1
D gene: NA
clone size: many
V gene: TRBV5-1
CDR3 DNA: TGCGCCAGCAGAGATCTGAACACTGAAGCTTTCTTT
CDR3 protein: CASRDLNTEAFF

J gene: TRBJ1-6
D gene: NA
clone size: many
V gene: TRBV30
CDR3 DNA: TGTGCCTGGAGTGTCAACAGGAATTATTCACCCCTCCACTTT
CDR3 protein: CAWSVNRNYSPLHF

J gene: TRBJ1-5
D gene: NA
clone size: many
V gene: TRBV7-8
CDR3 DNA: TGTGCCAGCAGCTTAGCCTTAGATCAGCCCCAGCATTTT
CDR3 protein: CASSLALDQPQHF

J gene: TRBJ1-4
D gene: NA
clone size: many
V gene: TRBV11-2
CDR3 DNA: TGTGCCAGCAGCTTAGCGGCGTTAAATGAAAAACTGTTTTTT
CDR3 protein: CASSLAALNEKLFF

J gene: TRBJ2-3
D gene: NA
clone size: many
V gene: TRBV5-1
CDR3 DNA: TGCGCCAGCAGGCCCGGGACATACACAGATACGCAGTATTTT
CDR3 protein: CASRPGTYTDTQYF

J gene: TRBJ2-7
D gene: NA
clone size: many
V gene: TRBV12-3/TRBV12-4
CDR3 DNA: TGTGCCAGCACCTGGGAGAGCTCCTACGAGCAGTACTTC
CDR3 protein: CASTWESSYEQYF

J gene: TRBJ2-2
D gene: NA
clone size: NA
V gene: TRBV11-2
CDR3 DNA: TGTGCCAGCAGCCGACTCATTTCCGGGGGCGGAAAGCTCACCGGGGAGCTGTTTTTT
CDR3 protein: CASSRLISGGGKLTGELFF

J gene: TRBJ2-7
D gene: NA
clone size: many
V gene: TRBV20-1
CDR3 DNA: TGCAGTGCTAGAGAGTGGGGCGGGGGCCTCTCCTACGAGCAGTACTTC
CDR3 protein: CSAREWGGGLSYEQYF

J gene: TRBJ2-5
D gene: TRBD2
clone size: many
V gene: TRBV11-2
CDR3 DNA: TGTGCCAGCAGCTTAGAGCGGGGGTGGAAAGTGACCCAGTACTTC
CDR3 protein: CASSLERGWKVTQYF

J gene: TRBJ1-6
D gene: TRBD1
clone size: NA
V gene: TRBV20-1
CDR3 DNA: TGCAGTGCTCGGACAGGTTTCTCCTATAATTCACCCCTCCACTTT
CDR3 protein: CSARTGFSYNSPLHF

J gene: TRBJ2-7
D gene: TRBD2
clone size: many
V gene: TRBV25-1
CDR3 DNA: TGTGCCAGCAGTGAATCGCGGGGGGCGAGGGAGCAGTACTTC
CDR3 protein: CASSESRGAREQYF

J gene: TRBJ2-3
D gene: NA
clone size: many
V gene: TRBV12-3/TRBV12-4
CDR3 DNA: TGTGCCAGCACTTTTTCTCCAAGGGGGTCGTCAGATACGCAGTATTTT
CDR3 protein: CASTFSPRGSSDTQYF

J gene: TRBJ2-5
D gene: NA
clone size: many
V gene: TRBV12-3/TRBV12-4
CDR3 DNA: TGTGCCAGCGCCCCCAGGGGCGGAGACCAAGAGACCCAGTACTTC
CDR3 protein: CASAPRGGDQETQYF

J gene: TRBJ2-1
D gene: TRBD2
clone size: NA
V gene: TRBV7-9
CDR3 DNA: TGTGCCAGCAGCACGCTAGCGGGGGGGGCAAATGAGCAGTTCTTC
CDR3 protein: CASSTLAGGANEQFF

J gene: TRBJ1-6
D gene: NA
clone size: many
V gene: TRBV5-1
CDR3 DNA: TGCGCCAGCAGCTTTGAACAGGAGAATTCACCCCTCCACTTT
CDR3 protein: CASSFEQENSPLHF

J gene: TRBJ1-2
D gene: NA
clone size: many
V gene: TRBV28
CDR3 DNA: TGTGCCAGCAGTCCATCGGACCGGTCGGGCTATGGCTACACCTTC
CDR3 protein: CASSPSDRSGYGYTF

J gene: TRBJ2-5
D gene: NA
clone size: many
V gene: TRBV19
CDR3 DNA: TGTGCCAGTAGTTCTGGACAGTACTGGTCGGAGACCCAGTACTTC
CDR3 protein: CASSSGQYWSETQYF

J gene: TRBJ2-1
D gene: NA
clone size: NA
V gene: TRBV7-8
CDR3 DNA: TGTGCCAGCAGCTTAGGGGGGGGCCTCAATGAGCAGTTCTTC
CDR3 protein: CASSLGGGLNEQFF

J gene: TRBJ2-2
D gene: NA
clone size: many
V gene: TRBV5-1
CDR3 DNA: TGCGCCAGCAGCCCTGGGGTTTCCTCGAACACCGGGGAGCTGTTTTTT
CDR3 protein: CASSPGVSSNTGELFF